One and the same sample provided the 3 T cell receptor beta chains below, sequenced in a study of cytomegalovirus exposure and HLA in healthy donors. The PCR contained 60 Vbeta and 13 Jbeta primers. TCRdb's copy holds only in-frame clones and misses some; the assay was immunoSEQ multiplex PCR. The data show 200,000 to 250,000 clones, 77% seen once. Source material: PBMCs. The receptor set was obtained from a woman aged 55 to 70 in good health and CMV-seropositive.

The gene calls are TRBV7-9 and TRBJ2-2; 7 nucleotides align to TRBD2. The length of the CDR3 is 15 residues. CDR1 and CDR2 (germline): SEHNR, FQNEAQ (reference sequence). J lost 7 bases, V lost 8 bases, and 13 bases had no gene match. The DNA for the CDR3 is TGTGCCAGCTCCCTAGCGGCGGGACGAGGCGGGGAGCTGTTTTTT. Its protein product is CASSLAAGRGGELFF.

The chain carries TRBV15 and TRBJ2-6; D gene ambiguous. Trimming removed 1 base at V and 0 bases at J, with 7 bases between. Germline V gene sequence: CDR1 LNHNV, CDR2 YYDKDF (reference sequence). The CDR3 runs 16 residues. The CDR3 protein is CATSRVLLSGANVLTF. Here the CDR3 DNA reads TGTGCCACCAGCAGAGTCCTCCTCTCTGGGGCCAACGTCCTGACTTTC.

The chain employs TRBV12-2 and TRBJ2-7; the table names TRBD2, a call not compared with the DNA. TRBV12-2 is flagged as a pseudogene. CDR3 size: 16 residues. The CDR3 is CASRLALRQLHYEQYF. CDR3 DNA sequence: TGTGCAAGTCGCTTAGCTTTGCGGCAGCTACACTACGAGCAGTACTTC.